The 3 T cell receptor beta chains below were found in one sample sequenced in a study of T cells in Graves' hyperthyroidism and ophthalmopathy. The investigators amplified TCR beta CDR3 regions from RNA transcripts. HTBI primers were employed in a first-round RT-PCR of the TCR CDR3. TCRdb redid the calling of the multiplex PCR reads with MiXCR, one entry per CDR3 protein. In the table there are approximately 400,000 distinct CDR3 sequences, about 13% of which are singletons. The specimen was blood. The source of these receptors is a man aged 30 to 39 with Graves' hyperthyroidism that later progressed to Graves' ophthalmopathy.

This clonotype was recorded at least ten times. This chain uses TRBV6-1 with TRBJ2-7, with TRBD2 matching 8 bases. Trimming at V came to 5 bases and at J to 1 base, leaving 4 bases not matched to a gene. The CDR3 sequence is 14 residues long. Germline V gene sequence: CDR1 MNHNS, CDR2 SASEGT. The CDR3 reads CASSFGGGSYEQYF. DNA of the CDR3: TGTGCCAGCAGTTTCGGGGGGGGATCCTACGAGCAGTACTTC.

On this clonotype itself: One end of the junction varies from germline; a read error may be responsible. The rearrangement joins TRBV7-6 to TRBJ1-3, with D unclear. Germline V gene lookup returns CDR1 SGHVS and CDR2 FNYEAQ. This CDR3 comprises 16 residues. CDR3 nucleotides: TGTACCAGCAGCCGTTCGGACGGAAGCTCTGGAAACACCATATATTTT. Its protein product is CTSSRSDGSSGNTIYF.

This sequence joins TRBV7-9 and TRBJ1-1; weak D call: TRBD1 (6 bases). The CDR3 sequence is 16 residues long. Trimming took 4 bases from V and 1 from J, leaving 16 bases between them. Germline-derived CDR1 and CDR2 are SEHNR and FQNEAQ (reference sequence). As DNA, the CDR3 is TGTGCCAGCAGCTCCCTGGACAGCTTAACGAACACTGAAGCTTTCTTT. This codes for CASSSLDSLTNTEAFF.